Below are 19 T cell receptor beta chains sequenced from a single sample in a study of CD8 T cells in ankylosing spondylitis. Findings of the study overall: Within ankylosing spondylitis blood, a TCR beta motif made up of several highly homologous variants appeared to be characteristic.

No antigen has been identified for these receptors. MiXCR, applied by TCRdb to the 5' RACE reads, yields one record per CDR3 protein. The sample consists of fewer than 400,000 distinct CDR3 sequences, less than 10% of them appearing once. The specimen was blood, either unsorted or a sorted T cell fraction (not recorded which). The receptors derive from a male donor with ankylosing spondylitis.

The chain couples TRBV12-3 or TRBV12-4 to TRBJ2-7; D is possibly TRBD2 (6 bases). The length of the CDR3 is 13 residues. V dropped 5 bases and J dropped 5 bases, with 13 bases sitting between them. This chain's CDR3 is CASSGGAWNEQYF. The CDR3, as DNA: TGTGCCAGCAGTGGAGGGGCCTGGAACGAGCAGTACTTC.

This clonotype was counted only a few times. The V and J genes are TRBV28 and TRBJ2-5, with a possible D match to TRBD1 (5 bases). The CDR3 extends over 14 amino acids. From germline, CDR1 is MDHEN and CDR2 SYDVKM. V lost 2 bases to trimming and J lost 7 bases, with 14 bases between them. The CDR3 sequence: CASSLRGANPTQYF. CDR3 coding DNA: TGTGCCAGCAGTTTAAGGGGCGCGAACCCGACCCAGTACTTC.

This clonotype was observed a few times. V usage is TRBV5-5 and J usage is TRBJ2-7; a possible D gene is TRBD2 (5 bases). Germline V lookup: CDR1 SGHKS, CDR2 YYEKEE (reference sequence). The CDR3 has 12 residues. V was shortened by 4 bases and J by 4 bases, with 9 bases between the two germline ends. The CDR3 nucleotides read TGTGCCAGCAGCAAGGACTTATACGAGCAGTACTTC. Residues: CASSKDLYEQYF.

The CDR3 nucleotides read TGTGCCAGCAGTTACCCCTTCACAGATACGCAGTATTTT. Protein sequence: CASSYPFTDTQYF. V usage is TRBV6-2 or TRBV6-3 and J usage is TRBJ2-3; D gene unclear. The CDR3 totals 13 residues. V lost 2 bases to trimming and J lost 2 bases, with 5 bases between them. The germline CDR1 and CDR2 sequences are MNHEY and SVGEGT.

This clonotype was detected only a few times. The V gene is TRBV3-1, the J gene TRBJ2-1, with 11 bases aligning to TRBD2. The CDR3 extends over 17 amino acids. Germline V gene lookup returns CDR1 LGHDT and CDR2 YNNKEL (reference sequence). V was pared by 0 bases and J by 6 bases, with 7 bases of the junction left unmatched. DNA of the CDR3: TGTGCCAGCAGCCAAGATCGGCCTAGCGGGAGGCTCAATGAGCAGTTCTTC. Amino acid sequence: CASSQDRPSGRLNEQFF.

Only a few counts were recorded for this clonotype. V gene TRBV6-5 combines with J gene TRBJ2-1; either TRBD1 or TRBD2 may supply D (5 bases each). Germline CDR1 reads MNHEY; CDR2 reads SVGAGI. The CDR3 is 13 residues long. Trimming stripped 0 bases from V and 10 bases from J, with 10 bases between. CDR3 coding DNA: TGTGCCAGCAGTTACTCGACCGGGACCGAGCAGTTCTTC. Translating it yields CASSYSTGTEQFF.

In this sample, this clonotype turned up many times. V is TRBV9 and J is TRBJ2-1, with 10 bases lining up with TRBD2. The V and J ends lost 0 bases and 3 bases, in that order; junction bases with no gene match: 3. CDR3 length equals 16 residues. Germline V gene data show CDR1 as SGDLS and CDR2 as YYNGEE. Here the CDR3 DNA reads TGTGCCAGCAGCGTAGTAGCGGGAGGTAACTACAATGAGCAGTTCTTC. Translation: CASSVVAGGNYNEQFF.

The chain couples TRBV7-3 to TRBJ2-7, with D uncertain. The germline V gene encodes CDR1 SGHTA and CDR2 FQGTGA. There are 15 residues in the CDR3. Trimming removed 2 bases at V and 4 bases at J, with 15 bases between. CDR3 bases: TGTGCCAGCAGCTTAGCAGTCTCCAACATGTACGAGCAGTACTTC. Protein product: CASSLAVSNMYEQYF.

This clonotype has just a few counts. The gene calls are TRBV7-9 and TRBJ2-1; D is perhaps TRBD2 (5 bases). Germline CDR1 reads SEHNR; CDR2 reads FQNEAQ (reference sequence). V gave up 5 bases and J gave up 0 bases, with 8 bases separating them. The CDR3 spans 14 residues. The CDR3 coding sequence is TGTGCCAGCAGCCCGGGGTACTCCTACAATGAGCAGTTCTTC. It encodes CASSPGYSYNEQFF.

This clonotype showed up many times. This chain uses TRBV5-1 with TRBJ1-3, with D possibly being TRBD1 (6 bases). The germline gives CDR1 SGHRS, CDR2 YFSETQ. The CDR3 is made up of 17 amino acids. V was cut by 4 bases and J by 0 bases, with 17 bases left in between. In DNA, the CDR3 is TGCGCCAGCAGCCCCACCACATCGACAGGCTCTGGAAACACCATATATTTT. Protein product: CASSPTTSTGSGNTIYF.

The V call is TRBV5-1, the J call TRBJ2-3; D might be TRBD2 (5 bases). The CDR3 has 14 amino acids. The V gene lost 3 bases and the J gene lost 0 bases, with 8 bases spanning the gap. The germline gives CDR1 SGHRS, CDR2 YFSETQ. The CDR3 is CASSSRTSTDTQYF. In DNA, the CDR3 is TGCGCCAGCAGCTCACGGACTAGCACAGATACGCAGTATTTT.

The V gene is TRBV5-1, the J gene TRBJ2-7, with D possibly being TRBD1 (6 bases). CDR1 is SGHRS, CDR2 YFSETQ, per germline. The V end was cut by 9 bases, the J end by 2 bases, with 18 bases between. The CDR3 is 14 residues long. Here the CDR3 reads CAILRGRGPYEQYF. For the CDR3, the DNA is TGCGCCATCCTGAGGGGCAGGGGACCCTACGAGCAGTACTTC.

In this sample, this clonotype turned up many times. V is TRBV7-6 and J is TRBJ2-6; TRBD2 is a possible D gene (6 bases). Trimming shortened V by 9 bases and J by 1 base, and 13 bases separated the two germline ends. Looked up from germline, CDR1 is SGHVS and CDR2 is FNYEAQ. This CDR3 region has 15 residues. This chain's CDR3 is CASSLAGSGANVLTF. CDR3 coding DNA: TGTGCCAGTTCCCTTGCGGGGTCTGGGGCCAACGTCCTGACTTTC.

The chain combines TRBV5-1 with TRBJ2-7; TRBD2 matches at 11 bases. This CDR3 has 16 amino acids. V dropped 0 bases and J dropped 2; count of bases not matched to a gene: 4. The germline gives CDR1 SGHRS, CDR2 YFSETQ. The CDR3 sequence: CASSLDRLAGTYEQYF. DNA of the CDR3: TGCGCCAGCAGCTTGGATCGACTAGCGGGGACCTACGAGCAGTACTTC.

Many counts were recorded for this clonotype. This chain joins TRBV6-2 or TRBV6-3 and TRBJ1-5, with no clear D. The V end lost 2 bases, the J end lost 9 bases, and 14 bases lay between the germline ends. CDR3 length: 14 amino acids. CDR1 MNHEY and CDR2 SVGEGT come from the germline V gene. The CDR3 sequence: CASSYGGPSLPQHF. The CDR3 bases are TGTGCCAGCAGTTACGGTGGACCGTCCTTGCCCCAGCATTTT.

This clonotype was seen more than once but under ten times. The V call is TRBV7-9, the J call TRBJ1-2; TRBD1 matches at 11 bases. V lost 5 bases to trimming and J lost 8 bases; unmatched junction nucleotides: 4. CDR1 is SEHNR and CDR2 is FQNEAQ in the germline V gene (reference sequence). The CDR3 consists of 13 residues. CDR3 residues: CASSRGTGGGYTF. The CDR3 region has the DNA TGTGCCAGCAGCAGAGGGACAGGGGGAGGCTACACCTTC.

This clonotype was seen repeatedly, ten times or more. The chain combines TRBV10-3 with TRBJ2-1; D remains unclear. The CDR3 covers 15 residues. From germline, CDR1 is ENHRY and CDR2 SYGVKD. Trimming removed 0 bases from V and 1 base from J, with 7 bases in between. The CDR3 bases are TGTGCCATCAGTGAGTCTAGGGAATCCTACAATGAGCAGTTCTTC. Amino acids: CAISESRESYNEQFF.

CDR3 nucleotide sequence: TGCGCCAGCAGTCATTCGGGGTCAGCAGGGGCCAACGTCCTGACTTTC. Encoded protein: CASSHSGSAGANVLTF. This chain connects TRBV5-1 to TRBJ2-6; TRBD2 is a possible D gene (5 bases). Germline CDR1 reads SGHRS; CDR2 reads YFSETQ. Trimming shortened V by 5 bases and J by 4 bases, and 16 bases separated the two germline ends. CDR3 length: 16 amino acids.

This clonotype has a count of ten or more. The chain uses TRBV9 and TRBJ2-2, with 12 nucleotides matching TRBD2. This CDR3 is built from 15 residues. Germline CDR1 is SGDLS and CDR2 is YYNGEE. V shed 4 bases, J shed 4 bases, and the junction held 2 bases outside the gene matches. The CDR3 loop reads CASSLAGGTTGELFF. As DNA, the CDR3 is TGTGCCAGCAGCCTAGCGGGAGGGACCACCGGGGAGCTGTTTTTT.